Presented here are 9 T cell receptor beta chains from one specimen sequenced in a study of cytomegalovirus exposure and HLA in healthy donors. 60 Vbeta and 13 Jbeta primers were used in PCR. TCRdb's table, derived via immunoSEQ multiplex PCR, lists solely in-frame clones and lacks some. The sample shows about 140,000 clones, nearly 90% of them seen only once. The specimen sequenced was PBMCs. The source is a woman between 40 and 55 years old in good health and CMV-seronegative.

This chain links TRBV10-3 with TRBJ2-1; the D gene is possibly TRBD2 (5 bases). The germline V gene encodes CDR1 ENHRY and CDR2 SYGVKD. With 6 bases removed from V and 5 bases from J, the gap between germline ends came to 17 bases. The CDR3 spans 15 residues. The CDR3 region has the DNA TGTGCCATCAGCCAAGGCGCAGCGGTTAACAATGAGCAGTTCTTC. Its protein is CAISQGAAVNNEQFF.

The chain couples TRBV6-8 to TRBJ2-1; TRBD2 matches 8 bases. This CDR3 has 14 residues. The V gene end was trimmed by 6 bases and the J gene end by 2 bases; junction bases not matched to a gene: 3. Germline CDR1 and CDR2: MNHGY and SAAAGT. The CDR3 region has the DNA TGTGCCAGCAGCGGGGGACTAGCCTACAATGAGCAGTTCTTC. As protein: CASSGGLAYNEQFF.

This clone has just one count. V and J are TRBV5-6 and TRBJ2-7; 13 nucleotides match TRBD2. Germline-derived CDR1 and CDR2 are SGHDT and YYEEEE. The CDR3 loop spans 16 amino acids. Losses at the gene ends were 2 bases for V and 6 bases for J; bases not matched to a gene: 8. CDR3 protein: CASSFTSGRALREQYF. The CDR3 coding sequence is TGTGCCAGCAGCTTTACTAGCGGGAGGGCCCTACGCGAGCAGTACTTC.

This chain joins TRBV29-1 and TRBJ2-3, with D possibly TRBD1 on 6 matching bases. The germline V gene has CDR1 SQVTM and CDR2 ANQGSEA. Trimming stripped 3 bases from V and 2 bases from J, with 9 bases between. The CDR3 has 13 residues. Here the CDR3 reads CSVDTGFTDTQYF. CDR3 sequence (DNA): TGCAGCGTTGACACAGGGTTCACAGATACGCAGTATTTT.

The CDR3 loop reads CSVGGTGGSYEQYF. The CDR3 DNA is TGCAGCGTCGGCGGGACAGGGGGCTCCTACGAGCAGTACTTC. The chain is built from TRBV29-1 and TRBJ2-7; 11 positions agree with TRBD1. The CDR3 is 14 amino acids. The junction had 4 bases not matched to a gene; V was cut back by 6 bases and J by 0 bases. The germline V gene has CDR1 SQVTM and CDR2 ANQGSEA.

Only one count was recorded for this clone. The V and J genes are TRBV7-8 and TRBJ2-7; 11 nucleotides match TRBD2. The CDR3 covers 15 residues. Trimming at V came to 1 base and at J to 5 bases, leaving 4 bases not matched to a gene. Germline V gene data show CDR1 as SGHVS and CDR2 as FQNEAQ. CDR3 region: CASSLEGLAVHEQYF. In nucleotides, the CDR3 is TGTGCCAGCAGCTTAGAGGGACTAGCGGTCCACGAGCAGTACTTC.

This clone was counted once. The rearrangement uses TRBV4-3 and TRBJ2-5, with D perhaps TRBD2 (7 bases). Germline values: CDR1 LGHNA, CDR2 YSLEER. Trimming stripped 8 bases from V and 0 bases from J, with 10 bases between. This CDR3 is 13 amino acids long. The CDR3 loop reads CASRGADQETQYF. The CDR3 DNA follows: TGCGCCAGCCGGGGGGCTGACCAAGAGACCCAGTACTTC.

The chain recombines TRBV2 with TRBJ2-7; 9 nucleotides agree with TRBD1. The length of the CDR3 is 14 residues. J was trimmed by 0 bases and V by 7 bases; bases with no gene match: 4. Germline assignment: CDR1 SNHLY and CDR2 FYNNEI. Here the CDR3 reads CASMDRGFSYEQYF. CDR3 bases: TGTGCCAGCATGGACAGGGGATTCTCCTACGAGCAGTACTTC.

This clone showed up just a few times. The chain carries TRBV6-1 and TRBJ1-2; unclear D gene. The CDR3 covers 11 residues. V lost 4 bases and J 4 bases, leaving 4 bases between the germline ends. Germline loops: CDR1 MNHNS, CDR2 SASEGT. The CDR3 DNA reads TGTGCCAGCAGTGCAGGCTATGGCTACACCTTC. Amino acid sequence: CASSAGYGYTF.